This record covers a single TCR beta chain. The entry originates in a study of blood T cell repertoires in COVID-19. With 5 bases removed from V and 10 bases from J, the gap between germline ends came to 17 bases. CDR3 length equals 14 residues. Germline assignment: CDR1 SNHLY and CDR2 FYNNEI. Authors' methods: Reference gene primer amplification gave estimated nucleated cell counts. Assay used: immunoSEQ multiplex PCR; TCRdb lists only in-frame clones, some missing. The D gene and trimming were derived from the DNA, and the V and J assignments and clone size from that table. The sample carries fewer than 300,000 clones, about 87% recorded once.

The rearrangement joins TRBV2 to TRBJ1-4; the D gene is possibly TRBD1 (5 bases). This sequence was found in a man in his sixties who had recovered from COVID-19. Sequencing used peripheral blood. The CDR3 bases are TGTGCCAGCAGTCTGGAGAACATCCAGGGAAAACTGTTTTTT. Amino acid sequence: CASSLENIQGKLFF.